The clone carrying this T cell receptor beta chain appeared a few times. The data were taken from a study of lymphopenia after photon versus proton radiotherapy. The table came from immunoSEQ multiplex PCR; TCRdb's copy has only in-frame clones and leaves some out. The sample yields about 60,000 clones, roughly 84% seen once. V shed 6 bases, J shed 5 bases, and the junction held 9 bases outside the gene matches. Germline values: CDR1 MDHEN, CDR2 SYDVKM. The CDR3 runs to 14 residues. The J gene is TRBJ2-5, the V gene TRBV28; 7 bases are a match to TRBD1. The sample was peripheral blood, taken from a patient treated with proton-based radiotherapy. This clonotype originated in a man between 60 and 70 years old with pancreatic cancer. The CDR3 region is CASSQATGVETQYF. In nucleotides, the CDR3 is TGTGCCAGCAGCCAAGCCACAGGGGTTGAGACCCAGTACTTC. Drawing the rest from reference TRBV28 and TRBJ2-5, the complete variable domain is DVKVTQSSRYLVKRTGEKVFLECVQDMDHENMFWYRQDPGLGLRLIYFSYDVKMKEKGDIPEGYSVSREKKERFSLILESASTNQTSMYLCASSQATGVETQYFGPGTRLLVL.